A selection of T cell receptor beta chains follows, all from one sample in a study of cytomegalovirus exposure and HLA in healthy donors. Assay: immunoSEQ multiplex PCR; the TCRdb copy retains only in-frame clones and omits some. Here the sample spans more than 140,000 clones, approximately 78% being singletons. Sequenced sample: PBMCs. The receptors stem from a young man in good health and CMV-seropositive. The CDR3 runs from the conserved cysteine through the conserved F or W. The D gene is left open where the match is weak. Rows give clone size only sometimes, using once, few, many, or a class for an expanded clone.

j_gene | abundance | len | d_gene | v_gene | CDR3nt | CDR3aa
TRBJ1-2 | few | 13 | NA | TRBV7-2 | TGTGCCAGCAGCTCTACGAGGAACTATGGCTACACCTTC | CASSSTRNYGYTF
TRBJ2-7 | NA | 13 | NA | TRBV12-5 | TGTGCTGTTGGGCAGGAGGCAATCTACGAGCAGTACTTC | CAVGQEAIYEQYF
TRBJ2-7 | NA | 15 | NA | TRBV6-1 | TGTGCCAGCAGGGATGACAGCGTAATTAACTACGAGCAGTACTTC | CASRDDSVINYEQYF
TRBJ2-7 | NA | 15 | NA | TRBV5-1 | TGCGCCAGCAGCTTGTCAGGCAGCCCGAGCAAAGAGCAGTACTTC | CASSLSGSPSKEQYF
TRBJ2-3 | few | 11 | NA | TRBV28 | TGTGCCAGCAGGTCGGGGGATACGCAGTATTTT | CASRSGDTQYF
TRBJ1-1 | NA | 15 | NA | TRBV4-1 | TGCGCCAGCAGCCAAGATATTGGGAGGGACACTGAAGCTTTCTTT | CASSQDIGRDTEAFF
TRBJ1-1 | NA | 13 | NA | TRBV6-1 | TGTGCCAGTTTCTCTTTTGGGGCTACTGAAGCTTTCTTT | CASFSFGATEAFF
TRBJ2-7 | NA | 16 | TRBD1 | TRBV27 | TGTGCCAGCAGTTCTCCCCTTCTGGACAGGGGTGGCGAGCAGTACTTC | CASSSPLLDRGGEQYF
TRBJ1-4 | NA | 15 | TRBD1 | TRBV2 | TGTGCCAGCACTCCACAGGGACAGGGAGTTGAAAAACTGTTTTTT | CASTPQGQGVEKLFF
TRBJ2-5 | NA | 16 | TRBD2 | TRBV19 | TGTGCCAGTAGTATTACAGCCTCTAGCGGGAAAGAGACCCAGTACTTC | CASSITASSGKETQYF
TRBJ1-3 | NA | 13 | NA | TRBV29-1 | TGCAGCGTTGCCCGCCAGGGCGGAAACACCATATATTTT | CSVARQGGNTIYF
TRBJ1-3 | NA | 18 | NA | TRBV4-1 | TGCGCCAGCAGCCAAGAAGCGGGACTGTTGAGCTCTGGAAACACCATATATTTT | CASSQEAGLLSSGNTIYF
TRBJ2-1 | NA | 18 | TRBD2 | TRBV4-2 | TGTGCCAGCAGCCTGAGACTAGCGGGAGGGCCGTCCTACAATGAGCAGTTCTTC | CASSLRLAGGPSYNEQFF
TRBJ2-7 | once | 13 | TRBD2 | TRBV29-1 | TGCAGCGTTGAAGATGGTTCTAGCGGCGAGCAGTACTTC | CSVEDGSSGEQYF
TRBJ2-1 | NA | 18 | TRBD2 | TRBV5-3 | TGTGCCAGAAGCTTGACCCTAGCGGGAGTATCTTCCTACAATGAGCAGTTCTTC | CARSLTLAGVSSYNEQFF
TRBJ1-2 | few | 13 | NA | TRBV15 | TGTGCCACCAGCAGAGTCGGCGGAGGTGGCTACACCTTC | CATSRVGGGGYTF
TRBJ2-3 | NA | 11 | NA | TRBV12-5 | TGTGCTAGTGGTTCCGGAGATACGCAGTATTTT | CASGSGDTQYF
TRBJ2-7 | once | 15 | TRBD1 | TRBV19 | TGTGCCAGTAGTTACGACAGGGGCCTACCTTACGAGCAGTACTTC | CASSYDRGLPYEQYF
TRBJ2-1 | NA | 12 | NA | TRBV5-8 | TGTGCCAGCAGCTTGATTGCGATTGAGCAGTTCTTC | CASSLIAIEQFF
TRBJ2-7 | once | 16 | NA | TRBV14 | TGTGCCAGCAGCCAAGAGAGGGGACTGCCCCTGGGCGAGCAGTACTTC | CASSQERGLPLGEQYF
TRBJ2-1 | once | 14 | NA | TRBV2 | TGTGCCAGCAGTGACCCCAGGGCCCCTTGGGAGCAGTTCTTC | CASSDPRAPWEQFF
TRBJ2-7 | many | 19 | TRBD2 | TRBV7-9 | TGTGCCAGCAGCTTCCGCGTGAATGATAGACTAGCGGGGCCCTACGAGCAGTACTTC | CASSFRVNDRLAGPYEQYF
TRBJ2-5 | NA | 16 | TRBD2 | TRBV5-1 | TGCGCCAGCAGCCGAGCGCTAGCGGGAAACCAAGAGACCCAGTACTTC | CASSRALAGNQETQYF
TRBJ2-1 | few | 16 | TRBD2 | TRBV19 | TGTGCCAGTAGTTTCGGTAGCGGGAGTTCCTACAATGAGCAGTTCTTC | CASSFGSGSSYNEQFF
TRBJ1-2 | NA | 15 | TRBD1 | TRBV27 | TGTGCCAGCAGTCTAACGACAGGGACACTCTATGGCTACACCTTC | CASSLTTGTLYGYTF
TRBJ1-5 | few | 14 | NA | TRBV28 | TGTGCCAGCAGTTTATACGGGGGGCCTCAGCCCCAGCATTTT | CASSLYGGPQPQHF
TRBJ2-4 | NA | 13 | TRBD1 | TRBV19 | TGTGCCAGTAGTAGGGACAGGGCGGACATTCAGTACTTC | CASSRDRADIQYF
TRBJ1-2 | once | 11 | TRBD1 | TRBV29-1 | TGCAGCGTACTCCGGGACAGGGACTACACCTTC | CSVLRDRDYTF
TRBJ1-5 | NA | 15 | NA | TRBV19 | TGTGCCAGTAGTATCGACGGGTTGGGAGATCAGCCCCAGCATTTT | CASSIDGLGDQPQHF
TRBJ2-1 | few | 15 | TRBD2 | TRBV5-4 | TGTGCCAGCAGCTTGAGGACTAGCGGGCCTAATGAGCAGTTCTTC | CASSLRTSGPNEQFF
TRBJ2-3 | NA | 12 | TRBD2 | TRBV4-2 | TGTGCCAGCAGCCCTCTAGCGGGAGGGGTGTATTTT | CASSPLAGGVYF
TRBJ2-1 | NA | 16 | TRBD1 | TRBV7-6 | TGTGCCAGCAGCTTAGGGGGGGACAGGTTTTACAATGAGCAGTTCTTC | CASSLGGDRFYNEQFF
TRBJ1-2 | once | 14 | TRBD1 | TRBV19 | TGTGCCAGTAGGAAAACGGGACAGGGGTTCGGCTACACCTTC | CASRKTGQGFGYTF
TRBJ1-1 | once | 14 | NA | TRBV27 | TGTGCCAGCAGTTTTGGCAGATTGAACACTGAAGCTTTCTTT | CASSFGRLNTEAFF
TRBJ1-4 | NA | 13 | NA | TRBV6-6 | TGTGCCAGCTCGGGGGGGCTAAATGAAAAACTGTTTTTT | CASSGGLNEKLFF